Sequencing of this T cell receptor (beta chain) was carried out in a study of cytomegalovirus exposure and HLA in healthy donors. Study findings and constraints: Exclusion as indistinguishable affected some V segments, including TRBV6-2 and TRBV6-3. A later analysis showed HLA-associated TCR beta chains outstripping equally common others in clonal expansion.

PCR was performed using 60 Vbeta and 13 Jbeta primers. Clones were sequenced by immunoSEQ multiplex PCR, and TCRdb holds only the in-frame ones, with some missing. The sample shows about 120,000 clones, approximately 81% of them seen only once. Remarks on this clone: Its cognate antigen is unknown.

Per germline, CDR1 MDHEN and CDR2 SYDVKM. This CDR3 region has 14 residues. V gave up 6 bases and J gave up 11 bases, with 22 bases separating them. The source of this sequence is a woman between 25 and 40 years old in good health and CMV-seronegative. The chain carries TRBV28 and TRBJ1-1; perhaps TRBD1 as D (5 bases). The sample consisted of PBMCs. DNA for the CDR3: TGTGCCAGCAGGCCAGGACAAGCTACATCCTTGGCTTTCTTT. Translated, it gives CASRPGQATSLAFF.